This T cell receptor (beta chain) emerged from a study of OX40 agonist ivuxolimab in advanced cancers. General study points: The specificity for antigen of the expanded peripheral T cells was not determined. CD4+ and CD8+ T cells in blood underwent clonal expansion by week 6 at 0.1 to 3.0 mg/kg.

Generated by immunoSEQ multiplex PCR, the TCRdb table keeps only in-frame clones and is missing some. The data show approximately 70,000 clones, about nine tenths seen once. Per germline, CDR1 SGHVS and CDR2 FQNEAQ. V lost 1 base, J lost 0 bases, and 8 bases lay in between. The CDR3 loop spans 15 amino acids. About this clone itself: The target antigen is unknown.

This TCR came from an adult with an advanced solid tumor such as melanoma, head and neck, liver or kidney cancer. The chain recombines TRBV7-8 with TRBJ2-3; a possible D gene is TRBD1 (5 bases). The sequences come from CD4+ or CD8+ T cells sorted from blood, collected in a trial of the OX40 agonist ivuxolimab. The DNA of the CDR3 is TGTGCCAGCAGCTTAGGGCAGGGAAGCACAGATACGCAGTATTTT. Translated: CASSLGQGSTDTQYF.